This entry concerns a single TCR beta chain. Antigen: not known. The record originates from a study of early stage breast cancer tumors. Each sample had two DNA replicates, 0.5 to 0.65 ug blood or roughly 1.5 ug tissue. Sequencing used immunoSEQ multiplex PCR; TCRdb keeps in-frame clones, though not all of them. The repertoire includes about 69,000 clones, 65% to 85% of them detected once, and 4.7% sits in the top ten. This CDR3 comprises 14 residues. Trimming removed 4 bases at V and 7 bases at J, with 13 bases between. Germline values: CDR1 MGHRA, CDR2 YSYEKL. General observations from the study: Tumors had about 2.5-fold higher T cell density and higher clonality than adjacent normal breast tissue.

The sequenced sample consisted of blood. The sequence derives from a person between 35 and 49 years old with breast cancer. The chain employs TRBV4-1 and TRBJ1-4, with D tentatively TRBD1 (5 bases). Here the CDR3 DNA reads TGCGCCAGCAGCCTCTCTCAGGGCGGTGAAAAACTGTTTTTT. Translation: CASSLSQGGEKLFF.